Presented here are 14 T cell receptor beta chains from one specimen sequenced in a study of T cells expressing NK-cell markers. TCRdb reanalyzed the 5' RACE reads and collapses them to one entry per CDR3 protein, without DNA. This listing includes almost 450,000 distinct CDR3 sequences. Sequencing was carried out using blood T cells: a sorted CD56 or NKG2C T cell subset, CD4+ or CD8+ T cells, or bulk PBMC T cells (not recorded which). These receptors were collected from a woman between 18 and 70 years old in good health.

The rearrangement joins TRBV15 to TRBJ2-1; TCRdb outputs TRBD2, but without DNA this stays unchecked. Germline V lookup: CDR1 LNHNV, CDR2 YYDKDF (reference sequence). This CDR3 region has 16 residues. The chain's CDR3 is CATSRVDSGGPNEQFF.

The chain joins TRBV7-2 to TRBJ2-1. The CDR3 runs to 15 residues. The germline V gene encodes CDR1 SGHTA and CDR2 FQGNSA. CDR3 in amino acids: CASSFSSPTYNEQFF.

The chain uses TRBV7-9 and TRBJ1-2. The V gene's germline CDR1 is SEHNR and CDR2 FQNEAQ (reference sequence). The length of the CDR3 is 13 residues. CDR3 sequence: CASSLEGIYGYTF.

The chain combines TRBV6-2 or TRBV6-3 with TRBJ2-1; lacking DNA, the TRBD1 call made by TCRdb goes unchecked. Germline-derived CDR1 and CDR2 are MNHEY and SVGEGT. The CDR3 has 15 amino acids. The CDR3 is CATSGTGSSYNEQFF.

The CDR3 sequence is CASLKGQVLNTEAFF. The gene calls are TRBV12-3 or TRBV12-4 and TRBJ1-1. The CDR3 is 15 amino acids.

V and J are TRBV5-1 and TRBJ1-2; TCRdb gives TRBD1 as the D gene, but with no DNA this cannot be confirmed. Looked up from germline, CDR1 is SGHRS and CDR2 is YFSETQ. There are 14 residues in the CDR3. The CDR3 loop is CASSLRGFLLGYTF.

This chain uses TRBV7-2 with TRBJ2-3; the TCRdb D gene call, TRBD1, has no DNA to confirm it. The CDR3 runs to 16 residues. In germline, CDR1 is SGHTA, CDR2 FQGNSA. CDR3 protein: CASSLSRTVRTDTQYF.

CDR3 region: CASSSMGGRTDTQYF. The chain couples TRBV7-3 to TRBJ2-3; TCRdb outputs TRBD1, but without DNA this stays unchecked. The CDR3 totals 15 residues. CDR1 is SGHTA and CDR2 is FQGTGA in the germline V gene.

V is TRBV20-1 and J is TRBJ2-3; TCRdb gives TRBD2 as the D gene, but with no DNA this cannot be confirmed. Germline V lookup: CDR1 DFQATT, CDR2 SNEGSKA (reference sequence). The CDR3 is made up of 14 amino acids. CDR3 protein: CSARTSGGADTQYF.

This chain uses TRBV18 with TRBJ2-2; TCRdb outputs TRBD1, but without DNA this stays unchecked. There are 15 residues in the CDR3. Germline V CDR1 and CDR2: KGHSH, LQKENI. CDR3 residues: CASSQDRAATGELFF.

J is TRBJ2-4 and V is TRBV12-3 or TRBV12-4; TCRdb calls TRBD1, which cannot be checked without DNA. CDR3 length: 15 amino acids. CDR3 in amino acids: CASSPAGDPKNIQYF.

V gene TRBV28 combines with J gene TRBJ2-3; TCRdb picks TRBD2, but there is no DNA to check that call. This CDR3 comprises 13 residues. Germline V gene sequence: CDR1 MDHEN, CDR2 SYDVKM. The CDR3 region is CASGGGGTDTQYF.

The chain is built from TRBV4-3 and TRBJ2-4. CDR1 is LGHNA and CDR2 is YSLEER in the germline V gene. The CDR3 covers 15 residues. CDR3 residues: CASSQDGVGKNIQYF.

The genes are TRBV24-1 and TRBJ2-7; TCRdb selects TRBD1, and the lack of DNA leaves this call unchecked. This CDR3 is built from 13 residues. The germline V gene has CDR1 KGHDR and CDR2 SFDVKD. CDR3 region: CATSDPTGGEQYF.